These 18 T cell receptor beta chains came from one sample sequenced in a study of CD8 T cells in ankylosing spondylitis (dated by TCRdb to 2016 to 2017). Overall study results and their limits: A TCR beta motif made up of about eight highly homologous amino acid variants appeared to be characteristic of blood from ankylosing spondylitis patients.

Antigens for these TCRs are unknown. Receptor libraries were prepared by 5' RACE. This sample was sequenced with an Illumina HiSeq 2500. The raw public data were reprocessed by TCRdb itself: fastp quality trimming at Q25, MiXCR clonotype calling, in-frame beta chains only. Each CDR3 protein appears once, grouped with its most common genes and DNA. Present in this sample are more than 400,000 distinct CDR3 sequences, roughly 5.2% of which were seen just once. The ten largest clones capture 3.5% of the sample. Sequences were obtained from blood, either unsorted or a sorted T cell fraction (not recorded which). The source of these receptors is a male donor with ankylosing spondylitis.

The table lists this clonotype with many counts. The rearrangement uses TRBV4-2 and TRBJ2-7, with 15 bases aligning to TRBD2. The CDR3 extends over 17 amino acids. Germline CDR1 is LGHNA and CDR2 is YNFKEQ. V lost 4 bases, J lost 0 bases, and 4 bases stayed unmatched. The CDR3: CASSRTSGRVSSYEQYF. The CDR3 DNA follows: TGTGCCAGCAGCCGGACTAGCGGGAGGGTGAGCTCCTACGAGCAGTACTTC.

This clonotype has just a few counts. V gene TRBV5-1 combines with J gene TRBJ2-1, with D perhaps TRBD2 (6 bases). With 0 bases removed from V and 4 bases from J, the gap between germline ends came to 11 bases. Looked up from germline, CDR1 is SGHRS and CDR2 is YFSETQ. The CDR3 covers 15 residues. DNA for the CDR3: TGCGCCAGCAGCTTGGTCCGGGGGATTTACAATGAGCAGTTCTTC. Amino acids: CASSLVRGIYNEQFF. Full variable domain (outside the CDR3, taken from reference TRBV5-1 and TRBJ2-1): KAGVTQTPRYLIKTRGQQVTLSCSPISGHRSVSWYQQTPGQGLQFLFEYFSETQRNKGNFPGRFSGRQFSNSRSEMNVSTLELGDSALYLCASSLVRGIYNEQFFGPGTRLTVL.

The table lists this clonotype with many counts. The V gene is TRBV20-1, the J gene TRBJ2-5; 8 bases map to TRBD2. Germline V CDR1 and CDR2: DFQATT, SNEGSKA (reference sequence). Trimming removed 8 bases from V and 5 bases from J; junction bases left unmatched: 7. This CDR3 has 12 amino acids. CDR3: CSPAGLAETQYF. The CDR3, as DNA: TGCAGTCCTGCTGGACTAGCTGAGACCCAGTACTTC.

In this sample, this clonotype turned up many times. The chain couples TRBV7-6 to TRBJ2-3; D remains unclear. Trimming left V 2 bases short and J 1 base short, with 13 bases between. This CDR3 comprises 16 residues. Germline CDR1 reads SGHVS; CDR2 reads FNYEAQ. CDR3 sequence: CASSLSASRRTDTQYF. The CDR3 coding sequence is TGTGCCAGCAGCTTATCCGCAAGCAGACGCACAGATACGCAGTATTTT. Complete variable domain (other parts from reference TRBV7-6 and TRBJ2-3): GAGVSQSPRYKVTKRGQDVALRCDPISGHVSLYWYRQALGQGPEFLTYFNYEAQQDKSGLPNDRFSAERPEGSISTLTIQRTEQRDSAMYRCASSLSASRRTDTQYFGPGTRLTVL.

This clonotype was seen many times. The CDR3 reads CSAIPGGLSNQPQHF. Here the CDR3 DNA reads TGCAGTGCTATACCAGGGGGCTTAAGCAATCAGCCCCAGCATTTT. V and J are TRBV20-1 and TRBJ1-5; 8 positions agree with TRBD1. J lost 1 base, V lost 4 bases, and 6 bases had no gene match. Germline V gene data show CDR1 as DFQATT and CDR2 as SNEGSKA (reference sequence). CDR3 length: 15 amino acids.

This clonotype appeared many times. J is TRBJ1-5 and V is TRBV7-9; TRBD1 might be the D (5 bases). There are 14 residues in the CDR3. Germline values: CDR1 SEHNR, CDR2 FQNEAQ (reference sequence). Trimming left V 5 bases short and J 7 bases short, with 15 bases between. CDR3 in amino acids: CASSPGVGEQPQHF. CDR3 nucleotide sequence: TGTGCCAGCAGCCCTGGGGTAGGGGAACAGCCCCAGCATTTT.

This clonotype was found many times. The chain uses TRBV27 and TRBJ1-2; D unclear. Germline lookup yields CDR1 MNHEY and CDR2 SMNVEV (reference sequence). The CDR3 spans 17 residues. V was trimmed by 7 bases and J by 3 bases, leaving 24 bases between them. The CDR3 DNA reads TGTGCCAGCACCCCGAGGAAGAGGATTCCCGCGGACTATGGCTACACCTTC. Translating it yields CASTPRKRIPADYGYTF.

This chain joins TRBV27 and TRBJ2-2; maybe TRBD1 (6 bases). V gave up 4 bases and J gave up 6 bases, with 15 bases separating them. The CDR3 contains 15 residues. The V gene's germline CDR1 is MNHEY and CDR2 SMNVEV (reference sequence). This chain's CDR3 is CASSSDSRGAGELFF. The CDR3 bases are TGTGCCAGCAGTTCGGACAGTCGGGGAGCCGGGGAGCTGTTTTTT.

This clonotype turned up a few times. The CDR3 loop reads CASSLSRDRVNNEQFF. In nucleotides, the CDR3 is TGTGCCAGCAGTCTGAGCCGGGACAGGGTTAACAATGAGCAGTTCTTC. The chain employs TRBV6-2 or TRBV6-3 and TRBJ2-1; 9 nucleotides match TRBD1. The ends lost 5 bases at V and 5 bases at J; junction bases unmatched: 10. Germline CDR1 and CDR2: MNHEY and SVGEGT. This CDR3 is 16 amino acids long.

There are a few counts of this clonotype. This chain uses TRBV16 with TRBJ2-7; D is unresolved. Deletions cut 3 bases from V and 3 bases from J, with 12 bases between. This CDR3 contains 14 residues. The V gene's germline CDR1 is KGHSY and CDR2 FQNENV. The CDR3 bases are TGTGCCAGCAGCCATGGACGAGCCCTCTACGAGCAGTACTTC. It is translated as CASSHGRALYEQYF.

This clonotype was seen only a few times. The J gene is TRBJ2-3, the V gene TRBV7-2; a possible D gene is TRBD2 (5 bases). Deletions cut 3 bases from V and 6 bases from J, with 13 bases between. Per germline, CDR1 SGHTA and CDR2 FQGNSA. The CDR3 totals 14 residues. DNA for the CDR3: TGTGCCAGCAGCTTTAAAGGAGGCGTGGATACGCAGTATTTT. As protein: CASSFKGGVDTQYF.

This clonotype was recorded many times. The J gene is TRBJ2-1, the V gene TRBV27, with 14 bases aligning to TRBD2. This CDR3 has 15 residues. Germline loops: CDR1 MNHEY, CDR2 SMNVEV (reference sequence). The V segment lost 5 bases and the J segment 9 bases; nucleotides outside the gene matches: 6. The CDR3 DNA sequence: TGTGCCAGCAGTCCAGGGACTAGCGGGAGTGCTGAGCAGTTCTTC. Protein product: CASSPGTSGSAEQFF.

The table lists this clonotype with many counts. The chain carries TRBV10-3 and TRBJ2-1, with D tentatively TRBD1 (6 bases). The CDR3 covers 12 residues. With 7 bases removed from V and 10 bases from J, the gap between germline ends came to 14 bases. In germline, CDR1 is ENHRY, CDR2 SYGVKD. The CDR3: CAIKEPGTEQFF. In nucleotides, the CDR3 is TGTGCCATCAAAGAGCCCGGGACAGAGCAGTTCTTC.

This clonotype has ten or more counts. This rearrangement joins TRBV6-2 or TRBV6-3 to TRBJ1-6, with 7 bases matching TRBD1. V gave up 2 bases and J gave up 10 bases; unmatched junction bases: 8. Germline V gene sequence: CDR1 MNHEY, CDR2 SVGEGT. The CDR3 is made up of 15 amino acids. CDR3 region: CASSYRDSRMSPLHF. In DNA form, the CDR3 reads TGTGCCAGCAGTTACCGGGACAGCCGAATGTCACCCCTCCACTTT.

This clonotype has at least ten counts. The chain is built from TRBV29-1 and TRBJ2-7, with 10 bases matching TRBD2. Per germline, CDR1 SQVTM and CDR2 ANQGSEA. The CDR3 covers 13 residues. The V segment lost 6 bases and the J segment 0 bases; nucleotides outside the gene matches: 2. CDR3: CSVLAGASYEQYF. The CDR3 nucleotides are TGCAGCGTCCTAGCGGGAGCCTCCTACGAGCAGTACTTC.

There are many counts of this clonotype. The chain couples TRBV6-1 to TRBJ1-2, with D perhaps matching TRBD1 (5 bases). The CDR3 is 14 amino acids. Germline loops: CDR1 MNHNS, CDR2 SASEGT. The germline V and J ends were trimmed by 4 bases and 2 bases, with 11 bases remaining between them. The CDR3 here is CASSGPGHNYGYTF. DNA for the CDR3: TGTGCCAGCAGTGGCCCGGGGCACAACTATGGCTACACCTTC.

The sample holds many counts of this clonotype. The chain recombines TRBV29-1 with TRBJ1-2, with TRBD1 as a possible D gene (5 bases). Germline values: CDR1 SQVTM, CDR2 ANQGSEA. The CDR3 length is 12 residues. Trimming pared 3 bases from V and 2 bases from J, leaving 7 bases between. The CDR3 DNA reads TGCAGCGTTGACAGGGAGAACTATGGCTACACCTTC. Translation: CSVDRENYGYTF. Full variable domain (remainder filled in from reference TRBV29-1 and TRBJ1-2): SAVISQKPSRDICQRGTSLTIQCQVDSQVTMMFWYRQQPGQSLTLIATANQGSEATYESGFVIDKFPISRPNLTFSTLTVSNMSPEDSSIYLCSVDRENYGYTFGSGTRLTVV.

This clonotype was recorded at least ten times. The chain is built from TRBV20-1 and TRBJ2-1; no clear D gene. Germline-derived CDR1 and CDR2 are DFQATT and SNEGSKA (reference sequence). V lost 3 bases, J lost 5 bases, and 8 bases lay in between. This CDR3 has 12 amino acids. The chain's CDR3 is CSASRDNNEQFF. As DNA, the CDR3 is TGCAGTGCTAGTCGAGATAACAATGAGCAGTTCTTC.